Presented here are 4 T cell receptor beta chains from one specimen sequenced in a study of T cell changes during pregnancy in multiple sclerosis. Produced via immunoSEQ multiplex PCR; TCRdb's table is partial and in-frame only. The table lists roughly 50,000 clones, 92% of them singletons, with around 0.25% in the top ten. Sequences were derived from CD4+ T cells from peripheral blood mononuclear cells, sampled in the third trimester of pregnancy. The receptor source for this set is a female donor with multiple sclerosis, enrolled in a pregnancy study.

The gene calls are TRBV30 and TRBJ1-2, with D uncertain. With 4 bases removed from V and 0 bases from J, the gap between germline ends came to 6 bases. CDR1 GTSNPN and CDR2 SVGIG come from the germline V gene (reference sequence). The CDR3 runs to 12 residues. The CDR3 sequence: CAWTLANYGYTF. Here the CDR3 DNA reads TGTGCCTGGACACTAGCTAACTATGGCTACACCTTC.

This clone was counted between two and nine times. This chain uses TRBV2 with TRBJ1-2, with 10 positions matching TRBD1. Germline CDR1 is SNHLY and CDR2 is FYNNEI. The junction had 12 bases not matched to a gene; V was cut back by 10 bases and J by 10 bases. The CDR3 loop spans 13 amino acids. As DNA, the CDR3 is TGTGCCACCCTTGGGGACAGGGGAGCGGACTACACCTTC. It translates to CATLGDRGADYTF.

The CDR3 reads CASSPRQGYTDTQYF. The CDR3 bases are TGTGCCAGCAGCCCCCGACAGGGCTACACAGATACGCAGTATTTT. The chain carries TRBV28 and TRBJ2-3, with TRBD1 identical over 7 bases. Germline V gene sequence: CDR1 MDHEN, CDR2 SYDVKM. Trimming removed 6 bases from V and 2 bases from J; junction bases left unmatched: 8. This CDR3 is 15 amino acids long.

This clone was observed once. The chain is built from TRBV11-2 and TRBJ2-4; TRBD1 matches at 9 bases. The J segment lost 3 bases and the V segment lost 5 bases, leaving 8 bases of the junction unmatched. Per germline, CDR1 SGHAT and CDR2 FQNNGV. The CDR3 totals 16 residues. This chain's CDR3 is CASSAGTGLNKNIQYF. CDR3 DNA: TGTGCCAGCAGCGCCGGGACAGGGCTCAACAAAAACATTCAGTACTTC.